The 30 T cell receptor beta chains listed next were all sequenced from one sample in a study of blood T cell repertoires in COVID-19. Measured with immunoSEQ multiplex PCR; TCRdb has only the in-frame clones, and not every one. The data contain approximately 240,000 clones, 65% to 85% of them seen just once; the ten biggest clones take up 3% to 4%. The sequenced sample was peripheral blood. Source of these receptors: a woman between 35 and 50 years old with active or convalescent COVID-19.

The rearrangement links TRBV5-1 to TRBJ2-2; 12 bases match TRBD2. Trimming removed 4 bases from V and 4 bases from J; junction bases left unmatched: 5. The CDR3 is 16 amino acids. CDR1 is SGHRS and CDR2 is YFSETQ in the germline V gene. The CDR3 region is CASSQRLAGVTGELFF. CDR3 sequence (DNA): TGCGCCAGCAGCCAAAGACTAGCGGGGGTCACCGGGGAGCTGTTTTTT.

The chain is built from TRBV6-4 and TRBJ2-1; no clear D. Germline lookup yields CDR1 MRHNA and CDR2 SNTAGT. The CDR3 sequence is 14 residues long. V was cut by 2 bases and J by 9 bases, with 14 bases left in between. CDR3 in DNA: TGTGCCAGCAGTGACCCGCCGGGTCTTGTTGAGCAGTTCTTC. Its translation is CASSDPPGLVEQFF.

The J gene is TRBJ2-3, the V gene TRBV30; D is perhaps TRBD2 (6 bases). CDR3 length: 15 amino acids. The germline CDR1 and CDR2 sequences are GTSNPN and SVGIG (reference sequence). V lost 0 bases to trimming and J lost 1 base, with 11 bases between them. CDR3 bases: TGTGCCTGGAGTGTACTTAGCGGAGGCACAGATACGCAGTATTTT. It encodes CAWSVLSGGTDTQYF.

The chain links TRBV6-1 to TRBJ1-5, with 10 bases fitting TRBD1. After removal of 3 bases from V and 7 bases from J, the junction contained 6 bases not matched to a gene. The germline V gene has CDR1 MNHNS and CDR2 SASEGT. The length of the CDR3 is 15 residues. The CDR3 nucleotides read TGTGCCAGCAGTGATTGGGACAGGGGTCAACAGCCCCAGCATTTT. It yields the protein CASSDWDRGQQPQHF.

The V call is TRBV7-8, the J call TRBJ1-2, with TRBD1 as a possible D gene (6 bases). V was pared by 5 bases and J by 4 bases, with 17 bases between. CDR3 length equals 15 residues. From germline, CDR1 is SGHVS and CDR2 FQNEAQ. The CDR3 DNA is TGTGCCAGCAGCAGCTCCCCAGGGGCCCTCTATGGCTACACCTTC. Translated, it gives CASSSSPGALYGYTF.

The rearrangement links TRBV5-1 to TRBJ1-6, with 7 bases fitting TRBD1. Germline trimming cut 2 bases from V and 8 bases from J; bases unmatched to any gene: 7. Germline CDR1 reads SGHRS; CDR2 reads YFSETQ. The length of the CDR3 is 15 residues. The CDR3 protein is CASSLQGPRDSPLHF. In DNA, the CDR3 is TGCGCCAGCAGCTTACAGGGGCCTAGGGATTCACCCCTCCACTTT.

The chain combines TRBV10-3 with TRBJ1-2; D is possibly TRBD1 (5 bases). Deletions cut 10 bases from V and 2 bases from J, with 17 bases between. This CDR3 has 14 residues. From germline, CDR1 is ENHRY and CDR2 SYGVKD. The CDR3 sequence is CASGAGEGNYGYTF. The DNA for the CDR3 is TGTGCCAGCGGGGCGGGGGAAGGAAACTATGGCTACACCTTC.

Only a few counts were recorded for this clone. The chain has TRBV29-1 and TRBJ2-7; TRBD1 aligns across 9 bases. The CDR3 covers 13 residues. V lost 5 bases, J lost 6 bases, and 8 bases stayed unmatched. CDR1 and CDR2 from the germline V gene are SQVTM and ANQGSEA. In nucleotides, the CDR3 is TGCAGCGTTAAGACAGGGGGTAGAGGCGAGCAGTACTTC. Translation gives CSVKTGGRGEQYF.

The V call is TRBV5-1, the J call TRBJ1-5, with TRBD1 as a possible D gene (5 bases). Germline CDR1 reads SGHRS; CDR2 reads YFSETQ. The ends were cut back, 0 bases at V and 1 base at J, with 17 bases in the middle. The CDR3 consists of 18 residues. CDR3 nucleotides: TGCGCCAGCAGCTTGGGCCCCTCCAGGGTGGGAAGCAATCAGCCCCAGCATTTT. This sequence encodes CASSLGPSRVGSNQPQHF.

Notes on this clone: Other DNA sequences from this sample encode an identical CDR3 as well. V gene TRBV7-6 combines with J gene TRBJ1-6; D might be TRBD1 (6 bases). The V end lost 5 bases, the J end lost 7 bases, and 9 bases lay between the germline ends. The CDR3 totals 13 residues. Germline V gene data show CDR1 as SGHVS and CDR2 as FNYEAQ. CDR3 region: CASSPGQNSPLHF. In DNA form, the CDR3 reads TGTGCCAGCAGCCCAGGACAGAATTCACCCCTCCACTTT.

A single count supports this clone. V usage is TRBV6-5 and J usage is TRBJ2-2; 9 positions agree with TRBD1. Unmatched junction bases numbered 2, after V lost 6 bases and J lost 0 bases. This CDR3 spans 15 amino acids. Germline values: CDR1 MNHEY, CDR2 SVGAGI. This CDR3 is CASRRTGANTGELFF. The CDR3 nucleotides read TGTGCCAGCAGAAGGACAGGGGCGAACACCGGGGAGCTGTTTTTT.

The rearrangement uses TRBV11-2 and TRBJ1-1, with no clear D. Trimming took off 1 base at V and 0 bases at J, with 6 bases between the two ends. In germline, CDR1 is SGHAT, CDR2 FQNNGV. The length of the CDR3 is 14 residues. Here the CDR3 reads CASSLAGMNTEAFF. The CDR3 nucleotides read TGTGCCAGCAGCTTAGCGGGGATGAACACTGAAGCTTTCTTT.

This clone was recorded many times. This chain links TRBV28 with TRBJ1-5; a weak D match, TRBD1 (6 bases). The CDR3 loop spans 14 amino acids. Germline CDR1 reads MDHEN; CDR2 reads SYDVKM. Trimming stripped 2 bases from V and 5 bases from J, with 10 bases between. The CDR3 loop reads CASSLGGGDQPQHF. For the CDR3, the DNA is TGTGCCAGCAGTTTAGGCGGGGGCGATCAGCCCCAGCATTTT.

The V gene is TRBV9, the J gene TRBJ2-2; D might be TRBD1 (6 bases). Germline values: CDR1 SGDLS, CDR2 YYNGEE. Trimming cost V 1 base and J 5 bases, with 12 bases left between them. This CDR3 is 15 amino acids long. The chain's CDR3 is CASSVQGKETGELFF. Here the CDR3 DNA reads TGTGCCAGCAGCGTACAGGGGAAAGAAACCGGGGAGCTGTTTTTT.

The chain is built from TRBV14 and TRBJ1-1; no firm D call. The germline CDR1 and CDR2 sequences are SGHDN and FVKESK. The V end lost 2 bases, the J end lost 0 bases, and 7 bases lay between the germline ends. The CDR3 has 14 residues. The CDR3 sequence: CASSQRGLNTEAFF. The DNA of the CDR3 is TGTGCCAGCAGCCAACGAGGTTTGAACACTGAAGCTTTCTTT.

The chain recombines TRBV19 with TRBJ2-3, with 14 positions matching TRBD2. Germline trimming cut 6 bases from V and 4 bases from J; bases unmatched to any gene: 0. The CDR3 has 14 residues. Germline V CDR1 and CDR2: LNHDA, SQIVND (reference sequence). CDR3 sequence: CASRTSGGADTQYF. The CDR3 DNA is TGTGCCAGTAGGACTAGCGGGGGGGCAGATACGCAGTATTTT.

The chain recombines TRBV3-1 (or the pseudogene TRBV3-2) with TRBJ1-1, with TRBD1 as a possible D gene (6 bases). The CDR3 is 11 residues long. The germline V and J ends were trimmed by 10 bases and 8 bases, with 14 bases remaining between them. Germline CDR1 and CDR2: LGHDT and YNNKEL (reference sequence). CDR3: CATQGQFEAFF. DNA of the CDR3: TGTGCCACCCAGGGGCAGTTCGAAGCTTTCTTT.

This clone was counted a few times. The chain links TRBV29-1 to TRBJ1-1; possible D gene TRBD1, 6 bases. The germline V and J ends were trimmed by 5 bases and 2 bases, with 12 bases remaining between them. Germline V gene lookup returns CDR1 SQVTM and CDR2 ANQGSEA. The CDR3 contains 13 residues. CDR3 sequence: CSVTGTLNTEAFF. DNA of the CDR3: TGCAGCGTTACCGGGACACTTAACACTGAAGCTTTCTTT.

J is TRBJ1-2 and V is TRBV30; TRBD1 matches at 8 bases. V shed 1 base, J shed 8 bases, and the junction held 6 bases outside the gene matches. Germline CDR1 GTSNPN, CDR2 SVGIG (reference sequence). The CDR3 sequence is 13 residues long. The CDR3 sequence is CAWSETGARGYTF. The CDR3 DNA sequence: TGTGCCTGGAGTGAGACAGGGGCGAGAGGCTACACCTTC.

The chain couples TRBV5-1 to TRBJ1-2, with 9 bases matching TRBD1. V lost 5 bases and J lost 8; bases outside the gene matches: 13. This CDR3 contains 15 residues. CDR1 is SGHRS and CDR2 is YFSETQ in the germline V gene. DNA of the CDR3: TGCGCCAGCAGGGAAGGGACAGGGAGCCTATGGGGCTACACCTTC. Residues: CASREGTGSLWGYTF.

This rearrangement joins TRBV7-9 to TRBJ1-4, with D perhaps matching TRBD1 (5 bases). This CDR3 spans 16 amino acids. Trimming took off 1 base at V and 6 bases at J, with 15 bases between the two ends. Looked up from germline, CDR1 is SEHNR and CDR2 is FQNEAQ (reference sequence). The CDR3 DNA is TGTGCCAGCAGCTTAGGATCTGGGGGGATATATGAAAAACTGTTTTTT. Protein: CASSLGSGGIYEKLFF.

This clone was detected once. This chain links TRBV3-1 (or the pseudogene TRBV3-2) with TRBJ1-1, with 7 nucleotides matching TRBD1. The CDR3 spans 14 residues. Germline loops: CDR1 LGHDT, CDR2 YNNKEL (reference sequence). Unmatched junction bases numbered 6, after V lost 4 bases and J lost 4 bases. DNA of the CDR3: TGTGCCAGCAGCCCCACAGGGGAAGGCACTGAAGCTTTCTTT. As protein: CASSPTGEGTEAFF.

DNA for the CDR3: TGTGCCAGCACCAAAGAGGGCAGGGGAGAACAGCCCCAGCATTTT. It specifies CASTKEGRGEQPQHF. The rearrangement joins TRBV6-5 to TRBJ1-5; the D gene is possibly TRBD1 (6 bases). CDR1 MNHEY and CDR2 SVGAGI come from the germline V gene. The CDR3 has 15 amino acids. Trimming removed 7 bases at V and 7 bases at J, with 20 bases between.

The chain employs TRBV21-1 and TRBJ1-2. TRBV21-1 is noted as a pseudogene. The CDR3 consists of 16 residues. In nucleotides, the CDR3 is TGTGCCAGCAGCAAAGAGGGCGGGAGACGGAACTATGGCTACACCTTC. It codes for CASSKEGGRRNYGYTF.

The rearrangement uses TRBV3-1 (or the pseudogene TRBV3-2) and TRBJ1-1, with a weak D call TRBD1 (5 bases). Between the trimmed V and J ends, which lost 4 bases and 4 bases, there was a span of 16 bases. Germline V gene sequence: CDR1 LGHDT, CDR2 YNNKEL (reference sequence). The CDR3 is 15 amino acids. CDR3 in amino acids: CASSPWTSQGTEAFF. CDR3 sequence (DNA): TGTGCCAGCAGCCCATGGACAAGCCAAGGCACTGAAGCTTTCTTT.

The genes are TRBV28 and TRBJ1-5, with D unclear. V lost 3 bases, J lost 7 bases, and 13 bases lay in between. The length of the CDR3 is 14 residues. Germline CDR1 is MDHEN and CDR2 is SYDVKM. CDR3 amino acids: CASSFSARLQPQHF. The CDR3 DNA reads as TGTGCCAGCAGTTTCTCAGCAAGACTCCAGCCCCAGCATTTT. The full variable domain, its missing parts supplied by reference TRBV28 and TRBJ1-5, is DVKVTQSSRYLVKRTGEKVFLECVQDMDHENMFWYRQDPGLGLRLIYFSYDVKMKEKGDIPEGYSVSREKKERFSLILESASTNQTSMYLCASSFSARLQPQHFGDGTRLSIL.

This clone showed up just once. The CDR3 nucleotides read TGCGCCAGCAGCTTCCTAGCGGGGTACGAGCAGTACTTC. This gives the protein CASSFLAGYEQYF. The rearrangement links TRBV5-1 to TRBJ2-7; 9 bases map to TRBD2. The CDR3 is made up of 13 amino acids. CDR1 SGHRS and CDR2 YFSETQ come from the germline V gene. V lost 2 bases to trimming and J lost 4 bases; unmatched junction nucleotides: 1.

V and J are TRBV3-1 (or the pseudogene TRBV3-2) and TRBJ1-1; TRBD1 matches at 7 bases. The CDR3 runs to 14 residues. Trimming removed 1 base from V and 4 bases from J; junction bases left unmatched: 3. Germline CDR1 is LGHDT and CDR2 is YNNKEL (reference sequence). The CDR3 region has the DNA TGTGCCAGCAGCCAAGGACAGGGTGTCACTGAAGCTTTCTTT. Translation: CASSQGQGVTEAFF.

The chain combines TRBV5-3 with TRBJ2-7, with 7 bases that match TRBD2. TRBV5-3 is designated an ORF whose function remains uncertain. Trimming cost V 4 bases and J 2 bases; bases outside gene matches: 12. The CDR3 is 16 residues long. The CDR3 here is CARSPGGIRAPYEQYV. In DNA form, the CDR3 reads TGTGCCAGAAGCCCGGGGGGAATAAGGGCCCCCTACGAGCAGTACGTC.

This clone turned up a few times. The DNA of the CDR3 is TGTGCCAGCAGTTTGTTTTCAGGGGCCTCCTACAATGAGCAGTTCTTC. Protein sequence: CASSLFSGASYNEQFF. V usage is TRBV2 and J usage is TRBJ2-1; possibly TRBD1 for D (6 bases). The CDR3 consists of 16 residues. CDR1 is SNHLY, CDR2 FYNNEI, per germline. With 5 bases removed from V and 0 bases from J, the gap between germline ends came to 14 bases.